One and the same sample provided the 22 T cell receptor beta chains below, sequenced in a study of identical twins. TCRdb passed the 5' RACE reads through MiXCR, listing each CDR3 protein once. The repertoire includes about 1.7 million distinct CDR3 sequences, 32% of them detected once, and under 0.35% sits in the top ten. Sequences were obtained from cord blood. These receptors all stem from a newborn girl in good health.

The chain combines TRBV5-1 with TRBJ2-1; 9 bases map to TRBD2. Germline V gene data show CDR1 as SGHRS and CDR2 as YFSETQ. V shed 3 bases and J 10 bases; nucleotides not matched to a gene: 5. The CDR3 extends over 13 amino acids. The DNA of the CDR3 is TGCGCCAGCAGCTCTCTAGCGGGGCGGGAGCAGTTCTTC. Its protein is CASSSLAGREQFF. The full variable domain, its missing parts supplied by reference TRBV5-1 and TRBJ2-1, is KAGVTQTPRYLIKTRGQQVTLSCSPISGHRSVSWYQQTPGQGLQFLFEYFSETQRNKGNFPGRFSGRQFSNSRSEMNVSTLELGDSALYLCASSSLAGREQFFGPGTRLTVL.

The CDR3 nucleotides are TGTGCCAGCAGCCATTTGATTTGGCGAACTAACACCGGGGAGCTGTTTTTT. The encoded protein is CASSHLIWRTNTGELFF. The chain employs TRBV3-1 and TRBJ2-2; D is uncertain. CDR3 size: 17 residues. Trimming left V 3 bases short and J 2 bases short, with 16 bases between. Per germline, CDR1 LGHDT and CDR2 YNNKEL (reference sequence).

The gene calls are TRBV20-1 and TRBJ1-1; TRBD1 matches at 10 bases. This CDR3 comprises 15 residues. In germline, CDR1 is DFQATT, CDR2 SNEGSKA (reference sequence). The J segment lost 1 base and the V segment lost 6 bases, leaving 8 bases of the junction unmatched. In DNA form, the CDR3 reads TGCAGTGCCCCGGACAGGGGGATGGGGAACACTGAAGCTTTCTTT. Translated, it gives CSAPDRGMGNTEAFF.

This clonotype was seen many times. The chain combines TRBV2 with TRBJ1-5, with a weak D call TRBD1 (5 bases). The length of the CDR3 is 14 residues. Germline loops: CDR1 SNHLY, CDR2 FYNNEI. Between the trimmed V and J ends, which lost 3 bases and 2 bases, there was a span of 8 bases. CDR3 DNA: TGTGCCAGCAGTGAGTCAGGGCGCAATCAGCCCCAGCATTTT. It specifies CASSESGRNQPQHF.

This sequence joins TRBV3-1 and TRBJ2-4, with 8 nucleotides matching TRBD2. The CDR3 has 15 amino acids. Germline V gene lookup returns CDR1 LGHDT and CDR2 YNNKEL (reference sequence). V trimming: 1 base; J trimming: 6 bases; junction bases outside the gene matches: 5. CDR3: CASSQVLAGGNIQYF. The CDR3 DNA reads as TGTGCCAGCAGCCAAGTCCTGGCGGGAGGAAACATTCAGTACTTC.

The CDR3 bases are TGTGCCACTGGGGGGGGGCAGAATGAGCAGTTCTTC. Translation gives CATGGGQNEQFF. This chain links TRBV2 with TRBJ2-1; maybe TRBD2 (7 bases). The germline CDR1 and CDR2 sequences are SNHLY and FYNNEI. The CDR3 consists of 12 residues. V lost 10 bases to trimming and J lost 7 bases, with 14 bases between them.

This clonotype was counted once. The CDR3 nucleotides are TGCGCCAGCAGCCCTCCTCGCACCGGGGAGCTGTTTTTT. Its protein is CASSPPRTGELFF. This chain connects TRBV4-1 to TRBJ2-2, with D unclear. This CDR3 is 13 amino acids long. Germline-derived CDR1 and CDR2 are MGHRA and YSYEKL. Between the trimmed V and J ends, which lost 4 bases and 4 bases, there was a span of 7 bases.

DNA of the CDR3: TGTGCCAGCAGTGCCCCGACGCATCCCTACAATGAGCAGTTCTTC. Translation: CASSAPTHPYNEQFF. The V gene is TRBV6-6, the J gene TRBJ2-1, with D unresolved. The CDR3 covers 15 residues. Trimming removed 5 bases at V and 2 bases at J, with 13 bases between. The germline gives CDR1 MNHNY, CDR2 SVGAGI (reference sequence).

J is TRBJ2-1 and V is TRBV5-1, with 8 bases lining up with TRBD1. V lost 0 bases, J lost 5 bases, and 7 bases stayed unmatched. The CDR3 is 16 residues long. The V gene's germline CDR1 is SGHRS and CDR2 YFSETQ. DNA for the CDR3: TGCGCCAGCAGCTTGGGGACAGGGCAGGCGGACAATGAGCAGTTCTTC. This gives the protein CASSLGTGQADNEQFF.

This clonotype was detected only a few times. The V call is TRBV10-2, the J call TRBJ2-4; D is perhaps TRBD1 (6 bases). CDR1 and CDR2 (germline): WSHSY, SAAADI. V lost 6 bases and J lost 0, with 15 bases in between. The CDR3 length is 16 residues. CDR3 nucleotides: TGCGCCAGCAGCCCTGGACAGACCTTAGCCAAAAACATTCAGTACTTC. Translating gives CASSPGQTLAKNIQYF.

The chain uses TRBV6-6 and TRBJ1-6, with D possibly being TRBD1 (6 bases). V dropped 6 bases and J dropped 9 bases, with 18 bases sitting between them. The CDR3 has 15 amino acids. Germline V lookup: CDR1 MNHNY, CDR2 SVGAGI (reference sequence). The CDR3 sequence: CASSPDRKGVSPLHF. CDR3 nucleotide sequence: TGTGCCAGCAGCCCCGACAGAAAGGGGGTTTCACCCCTCCACTTT.

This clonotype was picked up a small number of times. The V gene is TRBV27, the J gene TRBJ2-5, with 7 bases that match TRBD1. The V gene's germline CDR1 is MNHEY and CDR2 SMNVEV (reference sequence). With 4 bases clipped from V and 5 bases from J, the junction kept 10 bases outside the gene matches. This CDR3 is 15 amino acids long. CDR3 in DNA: TGTGCCAGCAGTTCTTACCCACAGGGGCCGGAGACCCAGTACTTC. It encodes CASSSYPQGPETQYF.

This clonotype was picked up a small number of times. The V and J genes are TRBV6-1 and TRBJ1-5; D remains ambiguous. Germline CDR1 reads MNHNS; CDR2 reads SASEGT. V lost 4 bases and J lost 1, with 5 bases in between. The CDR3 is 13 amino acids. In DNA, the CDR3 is TGTGCCAGCAGTGCATTCAGCAATCAGCCCCAGCATTTT. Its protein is CASSAFSNQPQHF.

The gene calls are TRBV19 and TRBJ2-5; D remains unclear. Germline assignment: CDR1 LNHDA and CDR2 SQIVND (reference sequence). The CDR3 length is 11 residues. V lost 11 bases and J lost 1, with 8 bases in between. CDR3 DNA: TGTGCCCCCCGGACCCAAGAGACCCAGTACTTC. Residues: CAPRTQETQYF.

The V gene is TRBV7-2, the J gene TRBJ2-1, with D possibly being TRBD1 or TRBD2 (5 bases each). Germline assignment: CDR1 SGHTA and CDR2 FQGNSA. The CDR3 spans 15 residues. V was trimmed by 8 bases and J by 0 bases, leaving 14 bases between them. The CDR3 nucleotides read TGTGCCAGCGCCAGGGACCACAGCTCCTACAATGAGCAGTTCTTC. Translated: CASARDHSSYNEQFF.

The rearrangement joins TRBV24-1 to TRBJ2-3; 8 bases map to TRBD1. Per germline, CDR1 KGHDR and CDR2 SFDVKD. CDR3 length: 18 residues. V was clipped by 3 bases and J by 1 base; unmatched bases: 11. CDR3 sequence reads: CATSDPSVKTGGTDTQYF. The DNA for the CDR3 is TGTGCCACCAGTGATCCCTCGGTGAAGACAGGGGGCACAGATACGCAGTATTTT.

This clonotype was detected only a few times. The CDR3 coding sequence is TGTGCCAGCAGCCCATCGGGACAGTATATGAACACTGAAGCTTTCTTT. Protein sequence: CASSPSGQYMNTEAFF. The V and J genes are TRBV3-1 and TRBJ1-1; 7 nucleotides align to TRBD1. Germline V gene lookup returns CDR1 LGHDT and CDR2 YNNKEL (reference sequence). Trimming removed 4 bases from V and 0 bases from J; junction bases left unmatched: 8. This CDR3 has 16 residues. Complete variable domain (other parts from reference TRBV3-1 and TRBJ1-1): DTAVSQTPKYLVTQMGNDKSIKCEQNLGHDTMYWYKQDSKKFLKIMFSYNNKELIINETVPNRFSPKSPDKAHLNLHINSLELGDSAVYFCASSPSGQYMNTEAFFGQGTRLTVV.

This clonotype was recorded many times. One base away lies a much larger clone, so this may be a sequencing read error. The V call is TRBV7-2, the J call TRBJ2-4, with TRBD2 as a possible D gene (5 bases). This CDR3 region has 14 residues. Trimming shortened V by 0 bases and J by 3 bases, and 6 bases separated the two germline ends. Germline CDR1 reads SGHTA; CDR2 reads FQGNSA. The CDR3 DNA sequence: TGTGCCAGCAGCTTAGCGGGAGTCAAAAACATTCAGTACTTC. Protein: CASSLAGVKNIQYF.

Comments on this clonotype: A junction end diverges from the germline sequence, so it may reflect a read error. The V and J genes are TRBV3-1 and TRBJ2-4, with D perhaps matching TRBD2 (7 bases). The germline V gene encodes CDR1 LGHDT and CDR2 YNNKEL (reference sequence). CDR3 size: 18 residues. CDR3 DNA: TGTGCCGGCAGCCAAGGGGGGGGCATAACTGGGACCAAAAACATTCAGTACTTC. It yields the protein CAGSQGGGITGTKNIQYF.

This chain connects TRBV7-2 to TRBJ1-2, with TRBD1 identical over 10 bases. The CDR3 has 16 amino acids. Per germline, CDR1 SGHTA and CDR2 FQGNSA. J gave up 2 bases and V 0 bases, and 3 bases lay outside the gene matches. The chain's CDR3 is CASSLARTGGNYGYTF. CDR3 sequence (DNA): TGTGCCAGCAGCTTAGCCCGGACAGGGGGAAACTATGGCTACACCTTC.

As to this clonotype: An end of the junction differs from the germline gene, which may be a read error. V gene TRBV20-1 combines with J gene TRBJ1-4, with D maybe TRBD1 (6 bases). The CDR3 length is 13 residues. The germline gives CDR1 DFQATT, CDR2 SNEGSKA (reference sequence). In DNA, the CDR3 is TGCAGTGCTAGAGGGCAGGGGAGTGAAAAACTGTCTTTT. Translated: CSARGQGSEKLSF.

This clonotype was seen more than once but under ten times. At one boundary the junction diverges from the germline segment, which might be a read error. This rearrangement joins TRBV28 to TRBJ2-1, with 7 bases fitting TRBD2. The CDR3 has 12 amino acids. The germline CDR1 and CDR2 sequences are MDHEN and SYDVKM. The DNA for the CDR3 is TGTGCCAGCAGCATGGGGGGGAATGGGCAGTTCTTC. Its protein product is CASSMGGNGQFF.